This TCR beta chain was documented in a study of regulatory T cells in long-lasting Graves disease. As for the study in general: The definition of persistent Graves' disease was over 5 years of antithyroid drugs with positive TSH receptor antibodies. General study points: Newly diagnosed patients shared about a thousand public clonotypes; persistent patients shared about 2,500.

The authors built TCR beta libraries using iRepertoire HTBI primers and Arm-PCR of CDR3 regions. Per the original methods: Taken together, the samples had roughly 63 TRBV and approximately 15 TRBJ segments identified. One entry per CDR3 protein results from TCRdb running MiXCR on the multiplex PCR reads. What appears here as the V and J calls and clone size reflects TCRdb's work, not the paper's. Among roughly 490,000 distinct CDR3 sequences, about 20% were seen once, and the ten largest hold about an eighth. This CDR3 is built from 15 residues. V dropped 7 bases and J dropped 3 bases, with 16 bases sitting between them. Comment on this clonotype: The antigen remains unidentified.

As to time point: persistent/refractory GD, antithyroid drugs over 5 years with positive TRAb. RNA from PBMCs was the source of the TCR library. EDTA tubes were used for drawing around 9 milliliters of peripheral blood. The source was peripheral blood mononuclear cells (PBMCs), collected when the disease was refractory, from a patient treated with antithyroid drugs. The chain couples TRBV12-3 or TRBV12-4 to TRBJ1-5; D call uncertain. The clonotype was recovered from a female donor with Graves disease. The CDR3, as DNA: TGTGCCAGCACCCTCGGGCGTGGTAACAATCAGCCCCAGCATTTT. Amino acid sequence: CASTLGRGNNQPQHF.